A selection of T cell receptor beta chains follows, all from one sample in a study of T cell responses to AZD1222 COVID-19 vaccine. Assay used: immunoSEQ multiplex PCR; TCRdb lists only in-frame clones, some missing. This table has about 130,000 clones, 80% to 90% appearing once. The material sequenced was peripheral blood, taken 28 days after the second AZD1222 dose. The receptors here all came from an adult who received the AZD1222 COVID-19 vaccine. CDR3s include the opening cysteine and the closing phenylalanine or tryptophan. A D gene is named only where the DNA matches it firmly. Size is omitted from some rows. Given values are once, few, many or a class for expanded clones.

CAWSVLTGAQPQHF TGTGCCTGGAGTGTATTAACAGGCGCTCAGCCCCAGCATTTT TRBV30 NA NA TRBJ1-5 14
CASSWSLHNEKLFF TGTGCCAGCAGTTGGTCCCTTCATAATGAAAAACTGTTTTTT TRBV6-2/TRBV6-3 NA NA TRBJ1-4 14
CASSPPRGFNSPLHF TGTGCCAGTAGTCCCCCCCGGGGTTTCAATTCACCCCTCCACTTT TRBV19 NA NA TRBJ1-6 15
CAWSVAQLYPQHF TGTGCCTGGAGTGTAGCACAGCTCTACCCCCAGCATTTT TRBV30 NA NA TRBJ1-5 13
CASSPTLPTYNEQFF TGTGCCAGCAGTCCGACTCTACCTACCTACAATGAGCAGTTCTTC TRBV2 NA NA TRBJ2-1 15
CASSLALRGTQYF TGTGCCAGCAGCTTAGCGCTGCGTGGGACCCAGTACTTC TRBV7-2 NA NA TRBJ2-5 13
CASSQATSGSSYNEQFF TGTGCCAGCAGCCAGGCAACTAGCGGGAGTTCTTACAATGAGCAGTTCTTC TRBV4-2 TRBD2 NA TRBJ2-1 17
CASNLGQLNTGELFF TGTGCCAGCAACTTGGGACAGTTGAACACCGGGGAGCTGTTTTTT TRBV7-2 TRBD1 NA TRBJ2-2 15
CAISGGLSTDTQYF TGTGCCATTTCCGGGGGCCTCAGCACAGATACGCAGTATTTT TRBV30 NA NA TRBJ2-3 14
CASTRMGGPQPQHF TGTGCCAGTACCAGAATGGGGGGCCCTCAGCCCCAGCATTTT TRBV19 NA NA TRBJ1-5 14
CASSARQGWQETQYF TGTGCCAGCAGCGCACGACAGGGTTGGCAAGAGACCCAGTACTTC TRBV11-2 TRBD1 NA TRBJ2-5 15
CASSSPGNEKLFF TGTGCCAGCAGTTCTCCCGGTAATGAAAAACTGTTTTTT TRBV2 NA few TRBJ1-4 13
CASSLVAGQGGPEAFF TGTGCCAGCAGCTTGGTTGCCGGTCAGGGTGGGCCTGAAGCTTTCTTT TRBV5-5 NA NA TRBJ1-1 16
CASSPRTPLGNTIYF TGTGCCAGCTCCCCCCGAACCCCCTTGGGAAACACCATATATTTT TRBV18 NA NA TRBJ1-3 15
CASSPTSPRTDRRFF TGTGCCAGCAGTCCAACCTCTCCCCGGACGGACCGAAGGTTCTTT TRBV6-5 NA NA TRBJ1-1 15
CSVEPGHSQWGQYF TGCAGCGTAGAACCGGGACACTCTCAATGGGGCCAGTACTTC TRBV29-1 NA NA TRBJ2-5 14
CASSDSGGLNEKLFF TGTGCCAGCAGTGACTCGGGAGGGCTGAATGAAAAACTGTTTTTT TRBV6-5 NA NA TRBJ1-4 15
CASSGGSSTDTQYF TGTGCCAGTAGTGGGGGCAGTAGCACAGATACGCAGTATTTT TRBV19 NA NA TRBJ2-3 14
CASSLRTPIEYGYTF TGTGCCAGCAGTTTGCGGACCCCCATTGAGTATGGCTACACCTTC TRBV28 NA NA TRBJ1-2 15
CASSGIRRGSNQPQHF TGTGCCAGCAGTGGCATTAGAAGGGGTAGCAATCAGCCCCAGCATTTT TRBV2 NA NA TRBJ1-5 16
CASSEQGGSTEAFF TGTGCCAGCTCAGAACAGGGGGGATCCACTGAAGCTTTCTTT TRBV18 TRBD1 NA TRBJ1-1 14
CASRLSGLGNTIYF TGTGCCAGCAGACTGTCCGGCCTTGGAAACACCATATATTTT TRBV6-5 NA NA TRBJ1-3 14
CASKDPKGADTQYF TGTGCCAGCAAGGACCCTAAAGGCGCAGATACGCAGTATTTT TRBV2 NA NA TRBJ2-3 14
CASSYSGQGGTEAFF TGTGCCAGCAGTTACTCGGGCCAAGGGGGCACTGAAGCTTTCTTT TRBV6-5 NA NA TRBJ1-1 15
CASTAVAGQPQHF TGTGCCAGCACCGCGGTGGCCGGCCAGCCCCAGCATTTT TRBV6-5 NA few TRBJ1-5 13
CASSLGQNYEQYF TGTGCCAGCAGTTTGGGACAGAACTACGAGCAGTACTTC TRBV12-3/TRBV12-4 TRBD1 once TRBJ2-7 13
CASSIQGTGELFF TGTGCCAGCTCGATACAGGGAACCGGGGAGCTGTTTTTT TRBV18 NA NA TRBJ2-2 13
CASSPGLAGVSNEQFF TGTGCCAGCAGCCCAGGGCTAGCGGGAGTAAGTAATGAGCAGTTCTTC TRBV7-7 TRBD2 once TRBJ2-1 16
CASSLKGDGSYNEQFF TGTGCCAGCAGCTTAAAGGGGGATGGCTCCTACAATGAGCAGTTCTTC TRBV11-3 NA once TRBJ2-1 16
CASSPPLGQGTGELFF TGTGCCAGCTCACCACCACTGGGACAGGGTACCGGGGAGCTGTTTTTT TRBV18 TRBD1 few TRBJ2-2 16
CASSYSGMSGYTF TGTGCCAGCAGTTACTCCGGGATGTCTGGCTACACCTTC TRBV6-5 NA NA TRBJ1-2 13